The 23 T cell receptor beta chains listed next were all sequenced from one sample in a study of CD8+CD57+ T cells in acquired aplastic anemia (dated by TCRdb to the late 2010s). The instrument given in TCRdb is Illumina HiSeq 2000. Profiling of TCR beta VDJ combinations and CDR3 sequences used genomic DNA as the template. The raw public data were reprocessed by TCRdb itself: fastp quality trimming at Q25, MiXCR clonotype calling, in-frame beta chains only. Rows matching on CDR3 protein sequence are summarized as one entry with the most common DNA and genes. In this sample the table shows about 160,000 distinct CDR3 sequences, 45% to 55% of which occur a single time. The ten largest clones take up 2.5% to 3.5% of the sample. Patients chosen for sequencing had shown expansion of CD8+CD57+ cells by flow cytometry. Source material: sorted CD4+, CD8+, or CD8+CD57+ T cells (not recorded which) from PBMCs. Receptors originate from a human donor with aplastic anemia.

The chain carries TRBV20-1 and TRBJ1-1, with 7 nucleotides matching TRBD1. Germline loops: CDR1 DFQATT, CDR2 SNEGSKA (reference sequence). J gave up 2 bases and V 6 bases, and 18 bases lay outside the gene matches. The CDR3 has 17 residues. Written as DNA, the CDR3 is TGCAGTGCCCCCGACAGGGAGCGGTTGGGGTCAAACACTGAAGCTTTCTTT. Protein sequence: CSAPDRERLGSNTEAFF.

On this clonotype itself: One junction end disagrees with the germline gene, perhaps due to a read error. CDR3 protein: CASSLVQGIYEQYF. The CDR3 nucleotides read TGCGCCAGCAGTCTCGTTCAGGGTATCTACGAGCAGTACTTC. The J gene is TRBJ2-7, the V gene TRBV7-8; D might be TRBD1 (5 bases). CDR1 and CDR2 (germline): SGHVS, FQNEAQ. The CDR3 runs to 14 residues.

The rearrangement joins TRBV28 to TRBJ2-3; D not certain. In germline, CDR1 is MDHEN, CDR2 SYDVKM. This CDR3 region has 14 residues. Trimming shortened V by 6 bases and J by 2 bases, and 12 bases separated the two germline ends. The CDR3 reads CASRPPGATDTQYF. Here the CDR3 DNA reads TGTGCCAGCAGGCCCCCAGGCGCCACAGATACGCAGTATTTT.

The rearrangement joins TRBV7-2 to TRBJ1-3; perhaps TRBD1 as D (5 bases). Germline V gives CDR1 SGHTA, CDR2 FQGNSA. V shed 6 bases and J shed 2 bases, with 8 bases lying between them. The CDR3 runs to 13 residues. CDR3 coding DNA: TGTGCCAGCAGTCCGGACACTGGAAACACCATATATTTT. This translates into CASSPDTGNTIYF.

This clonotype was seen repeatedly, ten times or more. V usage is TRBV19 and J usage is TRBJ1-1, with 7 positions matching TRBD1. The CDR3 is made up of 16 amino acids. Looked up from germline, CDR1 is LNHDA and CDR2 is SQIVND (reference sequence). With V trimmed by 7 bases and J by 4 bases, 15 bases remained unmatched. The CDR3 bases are TGTGCCAGTACCGAACTAGGACAGGCTATCGGCACTGAAGCTTTCTTT. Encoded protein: CASTELGQAIGTEAFF.

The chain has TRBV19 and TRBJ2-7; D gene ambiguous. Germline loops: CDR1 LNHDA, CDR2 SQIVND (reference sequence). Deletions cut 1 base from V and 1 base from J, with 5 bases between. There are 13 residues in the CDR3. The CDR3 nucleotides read TGTGCCAGTAGTATAGGCAAGTCCTACGAGCAGTACTTC. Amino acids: CASSIGKSYEQYF.

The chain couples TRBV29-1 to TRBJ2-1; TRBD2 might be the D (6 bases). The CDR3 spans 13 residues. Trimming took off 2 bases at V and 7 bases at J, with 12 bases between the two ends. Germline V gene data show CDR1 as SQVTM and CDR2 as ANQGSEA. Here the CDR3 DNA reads TGCAGCGTTGAACCACCCGGGACTAATGAGCAGTTCTTC. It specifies CSVEPPGTNEQFF.

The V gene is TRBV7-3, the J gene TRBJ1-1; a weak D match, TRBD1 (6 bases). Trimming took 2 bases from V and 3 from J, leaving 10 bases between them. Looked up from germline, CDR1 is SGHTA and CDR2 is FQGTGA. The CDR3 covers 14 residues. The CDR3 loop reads CASSLPGAHTEAFF. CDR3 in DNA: TGTGCCAGCAGCTTACCGGGGGCGCACACTGAAGCTTTCTTT.

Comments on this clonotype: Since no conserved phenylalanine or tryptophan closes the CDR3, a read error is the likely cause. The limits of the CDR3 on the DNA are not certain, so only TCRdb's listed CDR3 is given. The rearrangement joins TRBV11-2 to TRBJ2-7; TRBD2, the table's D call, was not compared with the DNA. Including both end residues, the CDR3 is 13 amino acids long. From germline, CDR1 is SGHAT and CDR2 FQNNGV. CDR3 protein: CASSLVSGLARFP.

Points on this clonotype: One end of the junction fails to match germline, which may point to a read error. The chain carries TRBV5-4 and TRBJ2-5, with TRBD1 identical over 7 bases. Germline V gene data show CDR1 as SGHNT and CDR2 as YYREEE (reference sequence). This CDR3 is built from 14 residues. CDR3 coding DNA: TGTACCAGCAGCAGTGGACAGGCACAAGAGACCCAGTACTTC. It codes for CTSSSGQAQETQYF.

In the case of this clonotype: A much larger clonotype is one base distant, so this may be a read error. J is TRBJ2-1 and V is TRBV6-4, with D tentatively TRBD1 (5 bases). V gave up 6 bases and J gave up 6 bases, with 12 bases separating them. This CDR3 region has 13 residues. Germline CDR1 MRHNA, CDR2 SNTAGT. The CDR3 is CASSEAGRNEQFF. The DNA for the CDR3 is TGTGCCAGCAGCGAGGCAGGGCGCAATGAGCAGTTCTTC.

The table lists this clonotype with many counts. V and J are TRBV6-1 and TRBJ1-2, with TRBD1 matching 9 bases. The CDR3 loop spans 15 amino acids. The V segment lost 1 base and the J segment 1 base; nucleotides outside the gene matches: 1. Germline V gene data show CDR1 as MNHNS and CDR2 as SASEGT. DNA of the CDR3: TGTGCCAGCAGTGAAGGGACAGGGGTTAACTATGGCTACACCTTC. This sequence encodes CASSEGTGVNYGYTF.

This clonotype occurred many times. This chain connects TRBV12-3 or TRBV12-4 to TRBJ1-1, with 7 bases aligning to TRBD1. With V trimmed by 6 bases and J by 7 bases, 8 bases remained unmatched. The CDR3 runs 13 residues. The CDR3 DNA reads TGTGCCAGCAGCCTAGACAGGGATGATGAAGCTTTCTTT. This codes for CASSLDRDDEAFF.

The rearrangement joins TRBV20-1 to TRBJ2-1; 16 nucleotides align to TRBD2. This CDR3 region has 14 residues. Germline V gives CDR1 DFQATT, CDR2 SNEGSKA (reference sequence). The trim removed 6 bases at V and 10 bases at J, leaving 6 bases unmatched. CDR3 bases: TGCAGTGCGGATGGGACTAGCGGGAGGGCCGAGCAGTTCTTC. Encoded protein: CSADGTSGRAEQFF.

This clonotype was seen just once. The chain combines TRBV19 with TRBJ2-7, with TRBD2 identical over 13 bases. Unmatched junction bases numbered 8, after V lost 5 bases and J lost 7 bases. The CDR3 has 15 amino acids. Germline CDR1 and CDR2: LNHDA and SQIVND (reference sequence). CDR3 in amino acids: CASSRTGLAGLEQYF. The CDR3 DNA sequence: TGTGCCAGTAGTCGTACGGGACTAGCGGGGCTGGAGCAGTACTTC.

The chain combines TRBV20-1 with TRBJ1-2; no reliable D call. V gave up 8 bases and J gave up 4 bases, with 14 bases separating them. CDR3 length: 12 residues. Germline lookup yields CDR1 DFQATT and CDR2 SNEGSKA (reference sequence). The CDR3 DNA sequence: TGCAGTACAAAACAGACACTCTATGGCTACACCTTC. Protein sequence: CSTKQTLYGYTF.

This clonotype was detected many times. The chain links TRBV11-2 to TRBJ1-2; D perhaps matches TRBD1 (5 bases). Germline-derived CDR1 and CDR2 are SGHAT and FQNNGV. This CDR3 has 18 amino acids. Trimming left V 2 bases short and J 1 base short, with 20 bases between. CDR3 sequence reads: CASSLKAGTEVYNYGYTF. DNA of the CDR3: TGTGCCAGCAGCTTAAAAGCCGGGACGGAAGTATATAACTATGGCTACACCTTC.

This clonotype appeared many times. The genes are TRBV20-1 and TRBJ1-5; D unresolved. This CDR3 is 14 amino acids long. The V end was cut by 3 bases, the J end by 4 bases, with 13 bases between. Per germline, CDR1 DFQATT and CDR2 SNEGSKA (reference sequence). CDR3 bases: TGCAGTGCTAGGGAACCAATACCTAATCAGCCCCAGCATTTT. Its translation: CSAREPIPNQPQHF.

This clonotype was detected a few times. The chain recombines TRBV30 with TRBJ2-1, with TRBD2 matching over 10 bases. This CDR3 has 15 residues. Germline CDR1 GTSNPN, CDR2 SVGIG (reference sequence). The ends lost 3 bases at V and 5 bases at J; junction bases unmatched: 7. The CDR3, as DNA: TGTGCCTGGAGGAGAGCGGGAGGGCCCGACAATGAGCAGTTCTTC. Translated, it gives CAWRRAGGPDNEQFF. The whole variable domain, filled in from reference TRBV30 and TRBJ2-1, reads SQTIHQWPATLVQPVGSPLSLECTVEGTSNPNLYWYRQAAGRGLQLLFYSVGIGQISSEVPQNLSASRPQDRQFILSSKKLLLSDSGFYLCAWRRAGGPDNEQFFGPGTRLTVL.

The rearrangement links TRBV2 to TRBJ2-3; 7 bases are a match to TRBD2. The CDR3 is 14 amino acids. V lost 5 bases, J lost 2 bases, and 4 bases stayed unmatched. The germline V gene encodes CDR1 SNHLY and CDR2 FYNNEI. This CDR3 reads CASSKRGITDTQYF. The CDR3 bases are TGTGCCAGCAGTAAGCGGGGTATCACAGATACGCAGTATTTT.

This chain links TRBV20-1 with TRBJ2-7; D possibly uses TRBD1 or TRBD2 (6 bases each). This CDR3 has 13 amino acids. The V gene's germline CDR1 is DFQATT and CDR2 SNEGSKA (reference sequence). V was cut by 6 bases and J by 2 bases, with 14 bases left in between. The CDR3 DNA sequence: TGCAGTGCCAGACAGGCGGGAACCTACGAGCAGTACTTC. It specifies CSARQAGTYEQYF.

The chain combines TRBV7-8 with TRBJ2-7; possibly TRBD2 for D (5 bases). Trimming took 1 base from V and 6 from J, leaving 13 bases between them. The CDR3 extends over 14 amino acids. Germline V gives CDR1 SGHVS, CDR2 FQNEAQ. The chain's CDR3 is CASSLGLLGSEQYF. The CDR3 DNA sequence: TGTGCCAGCAGCTTAGGTCTTCTAGGGAGCGAGCAGTACTTC.

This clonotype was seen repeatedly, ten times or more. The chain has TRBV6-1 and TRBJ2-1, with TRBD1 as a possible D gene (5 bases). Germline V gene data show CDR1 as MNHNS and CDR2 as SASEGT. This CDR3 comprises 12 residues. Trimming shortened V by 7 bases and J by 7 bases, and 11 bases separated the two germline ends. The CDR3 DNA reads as TGTGCCAGCAAAGGGGCGCGGAATGAGCAGTTCTTC. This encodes CASKGARNEQFF.